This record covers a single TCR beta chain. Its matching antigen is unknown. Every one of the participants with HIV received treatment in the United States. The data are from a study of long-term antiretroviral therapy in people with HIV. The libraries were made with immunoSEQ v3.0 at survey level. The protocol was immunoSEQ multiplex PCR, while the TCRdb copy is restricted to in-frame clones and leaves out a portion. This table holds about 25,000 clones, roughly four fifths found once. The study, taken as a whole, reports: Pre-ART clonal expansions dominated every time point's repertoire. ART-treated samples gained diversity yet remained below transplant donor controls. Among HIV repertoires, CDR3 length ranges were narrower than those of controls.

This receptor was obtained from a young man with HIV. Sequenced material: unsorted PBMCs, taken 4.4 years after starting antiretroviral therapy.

The CDR3 sequence is CASSGDRYNEQFF. DNA of the CDR3: TGTGCCAGCAGCGGGGACAGATACAATGAGCAGTTCTTC. The V call is TRBV27, the J call TRBJ2-1; 7 nucleotides match TRBD1. This CDR3 region has 13 residues. CDR1 is MNHEY and CDR2 is SMNVEV in the germline V gene (reference sequence). The J segment lost 4 bases and the V segment lost 6 bases, leaving 3 bases of the junction unmatched.